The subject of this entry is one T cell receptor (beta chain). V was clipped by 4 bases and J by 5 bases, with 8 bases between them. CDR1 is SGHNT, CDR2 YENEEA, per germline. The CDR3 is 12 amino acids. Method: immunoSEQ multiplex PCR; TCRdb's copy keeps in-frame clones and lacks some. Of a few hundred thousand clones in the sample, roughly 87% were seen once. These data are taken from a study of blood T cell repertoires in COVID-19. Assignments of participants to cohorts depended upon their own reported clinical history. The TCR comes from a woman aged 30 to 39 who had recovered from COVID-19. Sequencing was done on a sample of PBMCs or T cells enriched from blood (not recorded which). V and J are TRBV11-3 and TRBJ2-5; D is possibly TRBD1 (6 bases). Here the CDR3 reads CASSSRGETQYF. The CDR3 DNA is TGTGCCAGCAGCTCCAGGGGTGAGACCCAGTACTTC. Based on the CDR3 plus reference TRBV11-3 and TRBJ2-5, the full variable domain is EAGVVQSPRYKIIEKKQPVAFWCNPISGHNTLYWYLQNLGQGPELLIRYENEEAVDDSQLPKDRFSAERLKGVDSTLKIQPAELGDSAVYLCASSSRGETQYFGPGTRLLVL.